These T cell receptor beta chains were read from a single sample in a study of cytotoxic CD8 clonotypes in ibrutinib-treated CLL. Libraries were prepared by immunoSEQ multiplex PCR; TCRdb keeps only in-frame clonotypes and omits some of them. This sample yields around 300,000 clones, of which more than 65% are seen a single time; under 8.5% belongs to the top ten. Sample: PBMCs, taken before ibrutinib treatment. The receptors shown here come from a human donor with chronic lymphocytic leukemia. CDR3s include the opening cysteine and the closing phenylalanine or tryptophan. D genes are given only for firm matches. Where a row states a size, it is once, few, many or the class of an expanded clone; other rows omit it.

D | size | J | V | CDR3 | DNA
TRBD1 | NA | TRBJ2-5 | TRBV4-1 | CASSTGQVEYF | TGCGCCAGCAGCACCGGACAGGTGGAGTACTTC
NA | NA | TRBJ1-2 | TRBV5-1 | CASSLAVDSGYTF | TGCGCCAGCAGCTTGGCCGTGGATAGCGGCTACACCTTC
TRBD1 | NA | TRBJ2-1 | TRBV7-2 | CASSLDRVYEQFF | TGTGCCAGCAGCCTAGACAGGGTCTATGAGCAGTTCTTC
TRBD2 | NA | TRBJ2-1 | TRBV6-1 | CASSDPGLAGDNEQFF | TGTGCCAGCAGTGACCCAGGACTAGCGGGCGACAATGAGCAGTTCTTC
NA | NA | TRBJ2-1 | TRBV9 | CASSVVGLASSYNEQFF | TGTGCCAGCAGCGTAGTAGGGCTAGCCTCCTCCTACAATGAGCAGTTCTTC
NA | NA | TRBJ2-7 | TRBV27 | CASSPGGVYEQYF | TGTGCCAGCAGTCCCGGAGGGGTCTACGAGCAGTACTTC
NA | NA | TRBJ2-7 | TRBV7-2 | CASSLGGQTGYEQYF | TGTGCCAGCAGCTTAGGGGGCCAGACAGGTTACGAGCAGTACTTC
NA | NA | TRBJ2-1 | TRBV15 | CATSRTGLRDPDEQFF | TGTGCCACCAGCAGAACGGGACTGAGAGACCCCGATGAGCAGTTCTTC
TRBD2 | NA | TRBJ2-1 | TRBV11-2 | CASSFGGRVDEQFF | TGTGCCAGCAGCTTTGGGGGGAGGGTCGATGAGCAGTTCTTC
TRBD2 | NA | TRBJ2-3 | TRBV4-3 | CASSPTMTSGSSDTQYF | TGCGCCAGCAGCCCGACGATGACTAGCGGGAGTTCAGATACGCAGTATTTT
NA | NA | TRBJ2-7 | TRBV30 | CAWSVGTLSSYEQYF | TGTGCCTGGAGTGTGGGGACATTGAGCTCCTACGAGCAGTACTTC
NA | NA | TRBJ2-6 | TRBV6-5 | CASRGLGNVLTF | TGTGCCAGCCGAGGGCTGGGCAACGTCCTGACTTTC
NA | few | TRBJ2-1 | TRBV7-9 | CASSLRGESGEFF | TGTGCCAGCAGCTTAAGGGGGGAGTCTGGGGAGTTCTTC
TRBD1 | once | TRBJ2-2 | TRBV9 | CASSHGQGAVSIGELFF | TGTGCCAGCAGCCACGGACAGGGGGCAGTCTCCATCGGGGAGCTGTTTTTT
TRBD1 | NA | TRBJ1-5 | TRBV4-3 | CASSQEQGFQPQHF | TGCGCCAGCAGCCAGGAACAGGGGTTCCAGCCCCAGCATTTT
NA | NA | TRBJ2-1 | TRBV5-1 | CASSLWASRSYSYNEQFF | TGCGCCAGCAGCTTGTGGGCCAGTCGCAGTTACTCCTACAATGAGCAGTTCTTC
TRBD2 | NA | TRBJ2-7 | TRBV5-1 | CASSYQTSGSSYEQYF | TGCGCCAGCAGCTACCAGACTAGCGGAAGCTCCTACGAGCAGTACTTC
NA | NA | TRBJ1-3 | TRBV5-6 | CASSKKVFSGNTIYF | TGTGCCAGCAGCAAGAAGGTCTTCTCTGGAAACACCATATATTTT
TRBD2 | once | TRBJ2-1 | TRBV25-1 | CASSELSGGTYNEQFF | TGTGCCAGCAGTGAATTATCGGGAGGGACGTACAATGAGCAGTTCTTC
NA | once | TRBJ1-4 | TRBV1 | CTSSQGPGTGDEKLFF | TGCACCAGCAGCCAAGGCCCCGGGACAGGGGATGAAAAACTGTTTTTT
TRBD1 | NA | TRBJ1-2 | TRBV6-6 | CASSGTGTNYGYTF | TGTGCCAGCAGTGGGACAGGGACGAACTATGGCTACACCTTC
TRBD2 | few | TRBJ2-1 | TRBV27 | CASTSLAGGYNEQFF | TGTGCCAGCACCTCACTAGCGGGAGGTTACAATGAGCAGTTCTTC
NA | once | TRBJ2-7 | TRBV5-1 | CASSRQDATYEQYF | TGCGCCAGCAGCCGACAGGATGCAACCTACGAGCAGTACTTC
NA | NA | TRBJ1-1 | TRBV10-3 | CAITLQHGNTEAFF | TGTGCCATCACCCTTCAACACGGGAACACTGAAGCTTTCTTT